This is a list of T cell receptor beta chains from one sample in a study of blood T cell repertoires in COVID-19. Sequencing was performed with immunoSEQ multiplex PCR; in TCRdb, only in-frame clones are kept and a portion is missing. This table has approximately 300,000 clones, about 85% appearing once. Sequencing used peripheral blood. The receptors were sampled from a woman in her 50s with active or convalescent COVID-19. CDR3s include the opening cysteine and the closing phenylalanine or tryptophan. A D gene is named only where the DNA matches it firmly. The size of a clone is reported for some rows only, either as once, few or many, or as a class for expanded clones.

abundance	d_gene	v_gene	j_gene	CDR3aa	CDR3nt
NA	NA	TRBV18	TRBJ2-5	CASSYKETQYF	TGTGCCAGCTCGTACAAAGAGACCCAGTACTTC
NA	NA	TRBV30	TRBJ2-7	CAWGRLYEQYF	TGTGCCTGGGGACGGTTATACGAGCAGTACTTC
NA	NA	TRBV7-2	TRBJ2-1	CASSPPGGQDNEQFF	TGTGCCAGCAGCCCTCCGGGGGGACAGGACAATGAGCAGTTCTTC
NA	NA	TRBV24-1	TRBJ2-3	CATKPPPSTDTQYF	TGTGCCACCAAGCCTCCCCCTAGCACAGATACGCAGTATTTT
NA	TRBD2	TRBV4-2	TRBJ2-3	CASSQDLTSGSTDTQYF	TGTGCCAGCAGCCAAGATCTAACTAGCGGGAGCACAGATACGCAGTATTTT
NA	NA	TRBV27	TRBJ1-2	CASSLNRDTNYGYTF	TGTGCCAGCAGTTTAAATCGGGACACCAACTATGGCTACACCTTC
NA	NA	TRBV5-1	TRBJ2-1	CASSLEGTHSNNEQFF	TGCGCCAGCAGCTTGGAGGGGACACATTCAAACAATGAGCAGTTCTTC
NA	TRBD1	TRBV7-9	TRBJ2-3	CASSLARDRAKDTQYF	TGTGCCAGCAGCTTAGCGCGGGACAGGGCCAAGGATACGCAGTATTTT
NA	TRBD2	TRBV5-1	TRBJ2-1	CASSLLTSGAYNEQFF	TGCGCCAGCAGCTTGCTGACTAGCGGGGCTTACAATGAGCAGTTCTTC
NA	NA	TRBV9	TRBJ2-3	CASSVGRIDTQYF	TGTGCCAGCAGCGTTGGGCGAATCGATACGCAGTATTTT
NA	TRBD2	TRBV5-1	TRBJ2-3	CASSQTSVSTDTQYF	TGCGCCAGCAGCCAGACTAGCGTTTCCACAGATACGCAGTATTTT
once	NA	TRBV6-1	TRBJ2-3	CASSDSRSDTDTQYF	TGTGCCAGCAGTGATTCGCGGAGCGACACAGATACGCAGTATTTT
NA	TRBD1	TRBV27	TRBJ2-7	CASSSLNLGQGSYEQYF	TGTGCCAGCAGTTCCCTCAATTTAGGACAGGGCTCCTACGAGCAGTACTTC
NA	NA	TRBV4-1	TRBJ2-7	CASSQGRQTAYEQYF	TGCGCCAGCAGCCAAGGTCGGCAGACTGCCTACGAGCAGTACTTC
NA	NA	TRBV9	TRBJ1-3	CASSPGGSGNTIYF	TGTGCCAGCAGCCCCGGGGGCTCTGGAAACACCATATATTTT
NA	NA	TRBV12-5	TRBJ1-5	CASGGAVLNQPQHF	TGTGCTAGTGGAGGGGCAGTATTAAATCAGCCCCAGCATTTT
NA	NA	TRBV6-1	TRBJ2-4	CASSEEGLLAKNIQYF	TGTGCCAGCAGTGAAGAGGGACTCCTCGCCAAAAACATTCAGTACTTC
NA	NA	TRBV10-3	TRBJ2-2	CAISQVKGGRPNTGELFF	TGTGCCATCAGCCAAGTTAAGGGGGGGCGGCCGAACACCGGGGAGCTGTTTTTT
NA	TRBD2	TRBV7-8	TRBJ2-1	CASSLFGSGRGSSYNEQFF	TGTGCCAGCAGCTTATTCGGTAGCGGGAGGGGGAGCTCCTACAATGAGCAGTTCTTC
NA	NA	TRBV9	TRBJ2-5	CASSVANGEAQYF	TGTGCCAGCAGCGTAGCTAACGGGGAAGCCCAGTACTTC
NA	TRBD1	TRBV7-2	TRBJ1-1	CASGGQGALNTEAFF	TGTGCCAGCGGAGGACAGGGGGCATTGAACACTGAAGCTTTCTTT
NA	TRBD1	TRBV4-1	TRBJ1-4	CASSRGTGGRNEKLFF	TGCGCCAGCAGCCGGGGGACAGGGGGCCGGAATGAAAAACTGTTTTTT
once	TRBD2	TRBV5-8	TRBJ2-7	CASSLVPSGGYEQYF	TGTGCCAGCAGCTTGGTGCCTAGCGGGGGCTACGAGCAGTACTTC
NA	TRBD1	TRBV6-1	TRBJ1-4	CASSEASWTGGREKLFF	TGTGCCAGCAGTGAAGCTTCTTGGACAGGTGGGAGGGAAAAACTGTTTTTT
NA	NA	TRBV2	TRBJ1-1	CASTTGPSNTEAFF	TGTGCCAGCACCACAGGGCCCTCGAACACTGAAGCTTTCTTT
NA	TRBD2	TRBV7-3	TRBJ2-7	CASSLTGLAGVREQYF	TGTGCCAGCAGCTTGACAGGACTAGCGGGAGTTCGCGAGCAGTACTTC
NA	TRBD1	TRBV29-1	TRBJ2-2	CSVDRGHTGELFF	TGCAGCGTGGACAGGGGACACACCGGGGAGCTGTTTTTT
NA	NA	TRBV28	TRBJ2-3	CASSLLWGGTDTQYF	TGTGCCAGCAGTTTATTGTGGGGAGGCACAGATACGCAGTATTTT
NA	TRBD1	TRBV7-9	TRBJ2-2	CASTPTGSATGELFF	TGTGCCAGCACCCCGACAGGGTCCGCGACCGGGGAGCTGTTTTTT
NA	TRBD1	TRBV6-5	TRBJ2-1	CASRSRDSFGEQFF	TGTGCCAGCAGGTCCCGGGACAGCTTCGGTGAGCAGTTCTTC
NA	NA	TRBV5-1	TRBJ2-3	CASRVTGTQPDTQYF	TGCGCCAGCAGAGTAACCGGGACTCAGCCTGATACGCAGTATTTT
NA	TRBD1	TRBV18	TRBJ2-7	CASSPLGQGISYEQYF	TGTGCCAGCTCACCACTCGGACAGGGAATCTCCTACGAGCAGTACTTC
NA	NA	TRBV28	TRBJ2-3	CASSTNRAPTDTQYF	TGTGCCAGCAGTACAAACAGGGCCCCCACAGATACGCAGTATTTT
many	TRBD1	TRBV28	TRBJ2-2	CASSELGTGNTGELFF	TGTGCCAGCAGTGAACTGGGGACAGGCAACACCGGGGAGCTGTTTTTT
few	NA	TRBV3-1/TRBV3-2	TRBJ1-1	CASSLTTGETEAFF	TGTGCCAGCAGCCTAACCACGGGAGAGACTGAAGCTTTCTTT
once	TRBD1	TRBV3-1/TRBV3-2	TRBJ1-3	CASSQEWGQGVNSGNTIYF	TGTGCCAGCAGCCAAGAGTGGGGACAGGGTGTCAACTCTGGAAACACCATATATTTT
once	TRBD2	TRBV9	TRBJ2-3	CASSVGASGTTDTQYF	TGTGCCAGCAGCGTAGGGGCTAGCGGGACAACAGATACGCAGTATTTT
NA	TRBD1	TRBV28	TRBJ1-6	CASSLSFLGTGSSPLHF	TGTGCCAGCAGTTTATCTTTCCTCGGGACAGGGAGCTCACCCCTCCACTTT
NA	TRBD1	TRBV7-9	TRBJ2-5	CASSSSSGTGEETQYF	TGTGCCAGCAGCTCATCTTCCGGGACAGGGGAAGAGACCCAGTACTTC
NA	NA	TRBV7-9	TRBJ2-1	CASSLGDSSYNEQFF	TGTGCCAGCAGCTTGGGAGATAGCTCCTACAATGAGCAGTTCTTC
NA	NA	TRBV27	TRBJ2-7	CASSAYGQYF	TGTGCCAGCAGTGCCTACGGGCAGTACTTC
NA	TRBD2	TRBV7-9	TRBJ2-7	CASSFGLAGSDEQYF	TGTGCCAGCAGCTTCGGACTAGCGGGATCTGACGAGCAGTACTTC
NA	TRBD1	TRBV10-3	TRBJ2-1	CAISESQGAQGNEQFF	TGTGCCATCAGTGAGTCCCAGGGGGCGCAGGGGAATGAGCAGTTCTTC
NA	TRBD1	TRBV24-1	TRBJ2-2	CATSDQGGPNTGELFF	TGTGCCACCAGTGATCAAGGGGGCCCGAACACCGGGGAGCTGTTTTTT
NA	NA	TRBV4-2	TRBJ1-6	CASSQEGGYNSPLHF	TGTGCCAGCAGCCAAGAGGGCGGGTATAATTCACCCCTCCACTTT
NA	NA	TRBV15	TRBJ2-1	CATSRDGGEQFF	TGTGCCACCAGCAGAGACGGGGGTGAGCAGTTCTTC
NA	NA	TRBV7-2	TRBJ1-1	CASSLRQSSGAFF	TGTGCCAGCAGCTTACGACAGTCATCAGGAGCTTTCTTT
few	TRBD1	TRBV5-8	TRBJ2-1	CASSLGTGTGVRDEQFF	TGTGCCAGCAGCTTGGGTACCGGGACAGGGGTTCGGGATGAGCAGTTCTTC
NA	NA	TRBV6-2/TRBV6-3	TRBJ2-1	CASSYSVRGSPRDNEQFF	TGTGCCAGCAGTTATTCGGTAAGGGGGTCTCCCCGAGACAATGAGCAGTTCTTC
NA	NA	TRBV5-4	TRBJ2-2	CASSSGAHPTGELFF	TGTGCCAGCAGCTCTGGGGCGCATCCGACCGGGGAGCTGTTTTTT
NA	NA	TRBV7-2	TRBJ2-3	CASSEGVVVPDTQYF	TGTGCCAGCAGCGAGGGGGTAGTAGTCCCAGATACGCAGTATTTT
NA	TRBD2	TRBV19	TRBJ2-7	CASYGRGAAEVYEQYF	TGTGCCAGTTACGGGCGGGGGGCTGCGGAGGTCTACGAGCAGTACTTC
NA	NA	TRBV27	TRBJ1-2	CASSSPGLNYGYTF	TGTGCCAGCAGTTCCCCGGGACTTAACTATGGCTACACCTTC
few	NA	TRBV6-5	TRBJ1-2	CASRTGGRENYGYTF	TGTGCCAGCAGAACTGGGGGCAGAGAAAACTATGGCTACACCTTC
once	TRBD2	TRBV10-3	TRBJ2-5	CAISESAQTSGRYSEETQYF	TGTGCCATCAGTGAGTCGGCACAGACTAGCGGGAGGTATAGTGAAGAGACCCAGTACTTC
few	NA	TRBV7-9	TRBJ1-4	CASSLGGKEGKLFF	TGTGCCAGCAGCTTGGGAGGGAAGGAGGGAAAACTGTTTTTT
NA	TRBD1	TRBV5-1	TRBJ2-3	CASRQGQGWADTQYF	TGCGCCAGCAGACAAGGACAGGGTTGGGCAGATACGCAGTATTTT